This TCR beta chain was sequenced during a study of beta chain features in type 1 diabetes. Findings and caveats of the study: In every one of the four CD4+ subsets, TCRB CDR3s were moderately but significantly shorter in Type 1 diabetes patients. Individuals with type 1 diabetes displayed fewer insertions and more deletions at VDJ junctions.

V shed 3 bases, J shed 4 bases, and the junction held 8 bases outside the gene matches. The germline V gene encodes CDR1 KGHSH and CDR2 LQKENI. This CDR3 region has 15 residues. TCRB transcripts that were expressed got sequenced, as all of the isolated RNA had been reverse transcribed. Profiling relied on immunoSEQ multiplex PCR, and the TCRdb table lists in-frame clones only, not all of them. In the table there are about 160,000 clones, 8.5% to 10% of which are singletons. Only a few counts were recorded for this clone. Its antigen is not known. The source material was central memory CD4+ T cells from blood. The chain combines TRBV18 with TRBJ2-7, with TRBD2 matching 8 bases. The source is a woman aged 25-40 years with type 1 diabetes. The CDR3 nucleotides are TGTGCCAGCTCACCGGTCGGGAGGGCCGAATACGAGCAGTACTTC. Residues: CASSPVGRAEYEQYF.